This T cell receptor beta chain was sequenced during a study of blood T cell repertoires in COVID-19. Study at large: Samples representing acute and convalescent COVID-19 were sourced from the United States, Italy and Spain.

This clone came up a few times. The same CDR3 can be traced to other DNA sequences in this sample. Germline V CDR1 and CDR2: SEHNR, FQNEAQ (reference sequence). V lost 4 bases, J lost 4 bases, and 11 bases lay in between. The CDR3 runs to 13 residues. Original handling: The authors estimated nucleated cell counts from reference gene primer amplification. Repertoires were generated with immunoSEQ multiplex PCR, while TCRdb's copy carries only in-frame clones and drops some. That table furnishes V, J and clone size, whereas the DNA furnished D and trimming. This table has some 460,000 clones, roughly 85% appearing once.

The clonotype originates from a woman aged 18-29 years with acute COVID-19. Sequencing was done on a sample of PBMCs or T cells enriched from blood (not recorded which). The chain uses TRBV7-9 and TRBJ2-7, with D perhaps matching TRBD1 (6 bases). The CDR3 spells CASSSGQNYEQYF. CDR3 in DNA: TGTGCCAGCAGCTCCGGACAGAATTACGAGCAGTACTTC.